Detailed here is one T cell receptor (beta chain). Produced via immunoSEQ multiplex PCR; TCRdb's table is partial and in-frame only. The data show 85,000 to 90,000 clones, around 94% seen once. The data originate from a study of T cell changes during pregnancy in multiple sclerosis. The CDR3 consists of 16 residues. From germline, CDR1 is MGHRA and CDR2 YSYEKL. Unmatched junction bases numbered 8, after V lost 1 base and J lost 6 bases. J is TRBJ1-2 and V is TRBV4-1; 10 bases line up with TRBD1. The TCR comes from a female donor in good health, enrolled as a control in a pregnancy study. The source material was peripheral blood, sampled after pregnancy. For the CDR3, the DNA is TGCGCCAGCAGCCAAGGGGGGACAGGGGCGTTAAATGGCTACACCTTC. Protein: CASSQGGTGALNGYTF.